This T cell receptor (beta chain) was identified in a study of control samples from healthy donors and cancer patients. The data were produced by immunoSEQ multiplex PCR, yet TCRdb's version contains in-frame clones alone and is incomplete. The sample records approximately 130,000 clones, around 87% being singletons. The CDR3 is 13 residues long. The ends were cut back, 4 bases at V and 1 base at J, with 7 bases in the middle. Sequenced input: blood. The sequence was obtained from a man aged 60-69 years in good health. The V call is TRBV12-3 or TRBV12-4, the J call TRBJ1-1; D is uncertain. CDR3 protein: CASSYNENTEAFF. The CDR3 DNA is TGTGCCAGCAGTTATAACGAGAACACTGAAGCTTTCTTT.